The 32 T cell receptor beta chains given below trace back to one sample, sequenced in a study of shared clonotypes between healthy human individuals. Profiling relied on immunoSEQ multiplex PCR, and the TCRdb table lists in-frame clones only, not all of them. The sample consists of roughly 2.2 million clones, 92% of them appearing once. Sequencing input: naive CD4+ T cells from PBMCs. Sample subset: CD45RA+ positively selected. Receptors originate from a young man in good health. Some clones in this sample may be carry-over from other donors' samples.

Worth noting for this clone: Additional DNA sequences in this sample encode the identical CDR3. This sequence joins TRBV5-1 and TRBJ1-2; no clear D gene. V lost 4 bases to trimming and J lost 0 bases, with 10 bases between them. This CDR3 is built from 14 residues. Germline V lookup: CDR1 SGHRS, CDR2 YFSETQ. The CDR3 sequence is CASSPGRANYGYTF. The CDR3 DNA is TGCGCCAGCAGCCCCGGCCGAGCTAACTATGGCTACACCTTC.

This clone was recorded only once. V is TRBV4-1 and J is TRBJ1-2, with 8 bases lining up with TRBD1. Germline CDR1 MGHRA, CDR2 YSYEKL. This CDR3 is 13 amino acids long. The J segment lost 10 bases and the V segment lost 1 base, leaving 5 bases of the junction unmatched. CDR3 DNA sequence: TGCGCCAGCAGCCAAGGGACAGGGCTTGACTACACCTTC. The encoded protein is CASSQGTGLDYTF.

V usage is TRBV9 and J usage is TRBJ1-2; D might be TRBD1 (5 bases). Germline loops: CDR1 SGDLS, CDR2 YYNGEE. The CDR3 sequence is 15 residues long. V dropped 0 bases and J dropped 7 bases, with 16 bases sitting between them. CDR3 DNA sequence: TGTGCCAGCAGCGTAGTAGGGGAGGGAAGAGCTGGCTACACCTTC. Translated: CASSVVGEGRAGYTF.

The chain has TRBV7-9 and TRBJ1-5, with D unclear. From germline, CDR1 is SEHNR and CDR2 FQNEAQ (reference sequence). This CDR3 contains 15 residues. V lost 6 bases to trimming and J lost 2 bases, with 14 bases between them. This CDR3 is CASSLDASGNQPQHF. The CDR3 bases are TGTGCCAGCAGTTTGGACGCCTCGGGCAATCAGCCCCAGCATTTT.

The chain combines TRBV5-1 with TRBJ1-1; no clear D gene. V lost 0 bases, J lost 4 bases, and 10 bases lay in between. Germline CDR1 reads SGHRS; CDR2 reads YFSETQ. The CDR3 totals 14 residues. For the CDR3, the DNA is TGCGCCAGCAGCTTGGCGCGGGCGGGCACTGAAGCTTTCTTT. This translates into CASSLARAGTEAFF.

A note on this clone: The sample carries other DNA sequences with the same CDR3. This chain links TRBV28 with TRBJ2-5; D might be TRBD1 (6 bases). Trimming cost V 2 bases and J 9 bases, with 7 bases left between them. This CDR3 comprises 11 residues. The germline CDR1 and CDR2 sequences are MDHEN and SYDVKM. DNA of the CDR3: TGTGCCAGCAGTTTAGGGGGCGCCCAGTACTTC. Encoded protein: CASSLGGAQYF.

CDR3 coding DNA: TGTGCCAGCGGACAGGGGAACACCGGGGAGCTGTTTTTT. This translates into CASGQGNTGELFF. This chain uses TRBV19 with TRBJ2-2, with TRBD1 matching 8 bases. CDR3 size: 13 residues. The J segment lost 1 base and the V segment lost 9 bases, leaving 1 base of the junction unmatched. Germline V gives CDR1 LNHDA, CDR2 SQIVND (reference sequence).

The V gene is TRBV19, the J gene TRBJ2-3; D unresolved. Germline V gene lookup returns CDR1 LNHDA and CDR2 SQIVND (reference sequence). Trimming removed 7 bases at V and 1 base at J, with 12 bases between. The CDR3 runs 14 residues. In DNA, the CDR3 is TGTGCCAGTACCCTTGGGCTGGGCACAGATACGCAGTATTTT. This gives the protein CASTLGLGTDTQYF.

This clone was detected only once. The chain joins TRBV28 to TRBJ1-1, with D maybe TRBD1 (5 bases). V gave up 7 bases and J gave up 4 bases, with 16 bases separating them. The CDR3 runs to 14 residues. CDR1 and CDR2 (germline): MDHEN, SYDVKM. CDR3 loop: CASTRPTGPTEAFF. CDR3 nucleotides: TGTGCCAGCACCCGCCCGACGGGACCCACTGAAGCTTTCTTT.

The chain is built from TRBV7-3 and TRBJ1-2; D may be TRBD1 (5 bases). With 5 bases removed from V and 4 bases from J, the gap between germline ends came to 14 bases. Germline V gene lookup returns CDR1 SGHTA and CDR2 FQGTGA. The CDR3 runs 14 residues. The CDR3, as DNA: TGTGCCAGCAGCCCCAGGGCCGGGGCCTATGGCTACACCTTC. This sequence encodes CASSPRAGAYGYTF.

The V gene is TRBV5-5, the J gene TRBJ2-1, with 11 bases aligning to TRBD2. Trimming took 3 bases from V and 9 from J; bases not matched to a gene: 20. CDR3 length: 19 residues. Germline lookup yields CDR1 SGHKS and CDR2 YYEKEE (reference sequence). The CDR3 DNA reads TGTGCCAGCAGCTCACAAATCCCGGGACTAGCGGCCCCATACGGTGAGCAGTTCTTC. Its protein product is CASSSQIPGLAAPYGEQFF.

As for this clone: Other DNA sequences within the sample encode an identical CDR3. The chain couples TRBV28 to TRBJ1-5; D might be TRBD1 (6 bases). Germline lookup yields CDR1 MDHEN and CDR2 SYDVKM. With 6 bases removed from V and 6 bases from J, the gap between germline ends came to 9 bases. The CDR3 sequence is 12 residues long. CDR3 in amino acids: CASRSGAQPQHF. The CDR3 nucleotides are TGTGCCAGCAGATCAGGGGCTCAGCCCCAGCATTTT.

The chain joins TRBV5-1 to TRBJ1-2, with 7 nucleotides matching TRBD1. V lost 3 bases to trimming and J lost 7 bases; unmatched junction nucleotides: 6. In germline, CDR1 is SGHRS, CDR2 YFSETQ. The length of the CDR3 is 13 residues. CDR3 in DNA: TGCGCCAGCAGCTCGCAGGGGGTCTCTGGCTACACCTTC. Residues: CASSSQGVSGYTF.

On this clone itself: Within the sample, other DNA sequences also encode this same CDR3. The CDR3 is CASSLGGAAKNIQYF. The CDR3 DNA is TGTGCCAGCAGCTTAGGGGGGGCCGCCAAAAACATTCAGTACTTC. This rearrangement joins TRBV7-3 to TRBJ2-4; a possible D gene is TRBD2 (7 bases). From germline, CDR1 is SGHTA and CDR2 FQGTGA. The CDR3 contains 15 residues. V was pared by 2 bases and J by 1 base, with 9 bases between.

J is TRBJ2-1 and V is TRBV19, with TRBD1 as a possible D gene (6 bases). Germline-derived CDR1 and CDR2 are LNHDA and SQIVND (reference sequence). The length of the CDR3 is 16 residues. Trimming left V 1 base short and J 1 base short, with 11 bases between. The CDR3 DNA follows: TGTGCCAGTAGTATAGTTACAGGGAATTCCTACAATGAGCAGTTCTTC. Translation gives CASSIVTGNSYNEQFF. Supplemented by reference TRBV19 and TRBJ2-1, the full variable domain reads DGGITQSPKYLFRKEGQNVTLSCEQNLNHDAMYWYRQDPGQGLRLIYYSQIVNDFQKGDIAEGYSVSREKKESFPLTVTSAQKNPTAFYLCASSIVTGNSYNEQFFGPGTRLTVL.

V and J are TRBV28 and TRBJ1-1, with D perhaps TRBD1 (5 bases). The ends were cut back, 4 bases at V and 0 bases at J, with 12 bases in the middle. The CDR3 runs to 15 residues. CDR1 is MDHEN and CDR2 is SYDVKM in the germline V gene. The CDR3: CASSWQGRMNTEAFF. CDR3 sequence (DNA): TGTGCCAGCAGTTGGCAGGGTAGAATGAACACTGAAGCTTTCTTT. Supplemented by reference TRBV28 and TRBJ1-1, the full variable domain reads DVKVTQSSRYLVKRTGEKVFLECVQDMDHENMFWYRQDPGLGLRLIYFSYDVKMKEKGDIPEGYSVSREKKERFSLILESASTNQTSMYLCASSWQGRMNTEAFFGQGTRLTVV.

With regard to this clone: At one of its ends the junction is not consistent with the germline gene, which may arise from a read error. The chain uses TRBV5-6 and TRBJ2-5; the match to TRBD2 covers 7 bases. Germline V lookup: CDR1 SGHDT, CDR2 YYEEEE. This CDR3 region has 14 residues. CDR3 bases: TGTGCCAGCAGCTTTGGGAGGGATAACCCCCGGGTTAACTTC. The encoded protein is CASSFGRDNPRVNF.

This clone was recorded only once. The chain recombines TRBV10-3 with TRBJ1-1, with TRBD1 as a possible D gene (6 bases). The CDR3 totals 12 residues. In germline, CDR1 is ENHRY, CDR2 SYGVKD. V was trimmed by 6 bases and J by 8 bases, leaving 13 bases between them. The CDR3 nucleotides read TGTGCCATCAGAAAGGGGGGTCCCGAAGCTTTCTTT. As protein: CAIRKGGPEAFF.

The V call is TRBV5-1, the J call TRBJ2-7; tentatively, D is TRBD1 (6 bases). Between the trimmed V and J ends, which lost 5 bases and 6 bases, there was a span of 18 bases. CDR1 is SGHRS, CDR2 YFSETQ, per germline. The CDR3 runs 14 residues. CDR3 nucleotides: TGCGCCAGCAGGCGTGCAGGGGTAAACCCCGAGCAGTACTTC. It specifies CASRRAGVNPEQYF.

The J gene is TRBJ2-3, the V gene TRBV6-6; D possibly uses TRBD1 or TRBD2 (6 bases each). Germline CDR1 and CDR2: MNHNY and SVGAGI (reference sequence). Trimming removed 5 bases from V and 8 bases from J, with 14 bases in between. The CDR3 spans 13 residues. The CDR3 DNA reads TGTGCCAGCAGTCCCGGTGAGGGGGGTACGCAGTATTTT. As protein: CASSPGEGGTQYF.

CDR3 amino acids: CASSSLGLAFRHEQYF. The CDR3 coding sequence is TGTGCCAGCAGTTCCCTGGGACTAGCGTTTAGACACGAGCAGTACTTC. The chain is built from TRBV28 and TRBJ2-5; 10 bases are shared with TRBD2. Gene TRBJ2-7 matches the end of the DNA better, so the J call may be wrong. CDR1 is MDHEN, CDR2 SYDVKM, per germline. The CDR3 is made up of 16 amino acids.

The V gene is TRBV27, the J gene TRBJ2-7; no firm D call. V was pared by 6 bases and J by 1 base, with 13 bases between. Germline V gene sequence: CDR1 MNHEY, CDR2 SMNVEV (reference sequence). The CDR3 is 14 residues long. The CDR3, as DNA: TGTGCCAGCAGGCGTGCCGGAGCTTCCTACGAGCAGTACTTC. Amino acids: CASRRAGASYEQYF.

The gene calls are TRBV6-6 and TRBJ2-1; D ambiguous. CDR3 length: 14 amino acids. The V and J ends lost 2 bases and 0 bases respectively, with 5 bases between them. Germline lookup yields CDR1 MNHNY and CDR2 SVGAGI (reference sequence). CDR3 amino acids: CASSYVYSYNEQFF. The CDR3 DNA reads TGTGCCAGCAGTTACGTCTACTCCTACAATGAGCAGTTCTTC.

A word on this clone: The sample carries other DNA sequences with the same CDR3. The chain is built from TRBV19 and TRBJ1-2; 9 bases fit TRBD1. The germline CDR1 and CDR2 sequences are LNHDA and SQIVND (reference sequence). CDR3 length equals 13 residues. With V trimmed by 5 bases and J by 4 bases, 2 bases remained unmatched. CDR3 in amino acids: CASSRGQGYGYTF. The CDR3 region has the DNA TGTGCCAGTAGTCGGGGACAGGGCTATGGCTACACCTTC.

The chain is built from TRBV7-8 and TRBJ2-1; D remains unclear. The V end was cut by 7 bases, the J end by 0 bases, with 13 bases between. The CDR3 loop spans 15 amino acids. From germline, CDR1 is SGHVS and CDR2 FQNEAQ. CDR3 sequence (DNA): TGTGCCAGCATCTTCGATCCTCACTCCTACAATGAGCAGTTCTTC. Encoded protein: CASIFDPHSYNEQFF. The full variable domain, its missing parts supplied by reference TRBV7-8 and TRBJ2-1, is GAGVSQSPRYKVAKRGQDVALRCDPISGHVSLFWYQQALGQGPEFLTYFQNEAQLDKSGLPSDRFFAERPEGSVSTLKIQRTQQEDSAVYLCASIFDPHSYNEQFFGPGTRLTVL.

This chain links TRBV27 with TRBJ2-7, with D unresolved. The CDR3 consists of 14 residues. Germline V gene data show CDR1 as MNHEY and CDR2 as SMNVEV (reference sequence). Trimming stripped 6 bases from V and 6 bases from J, with 18 bases between. The CDR3 DNA is TGTGCCAGCAGGATTCCCGGCGTTCCTGGCGAGCAGTACTTC. It is translated as CASRIPGVPGEQYF.

The chain joins TRBV28 to TRBJ2-7; 15 bases align to TRBD2. Germline loops: CDR1 MDHEN, CDR2 SYDVKM. The CDR3 has 16 amino acids. Trimming cost V 6 bases and J 6 bases; bases outside gene matches: 9. The CDR3 nucleotides read TGTGCCAGCAGAACCGGGACTAGCGGGAGGCTGGGCGAGCAGTACTTC. This codes for CASRTGTSGRLGEQYF.

V gene TRBV5-1 combines with J gene TRBJ2-3, with 10 bases matching TRBD2. V dropped 2 bases and J dropped 0; count of bases not matched to a gene: 3. Germline V gene data show CDR1 as SGHRS and CDR2 as YFSETQ. The CDR3 totals 16 residues. The CDR3 spells CASSFLAGASTDTQYF. Written as DNA, the CDR3 is TGCGCCAGCAGCTTCCTAGCGGGGGCTAGCACAGATACGCAGTATTTT.

This chain joins TRBV18 and TRBJ1-4; the match to TRBD1 covers 7 bases. The CDR3 contains 17 residues. Germline V gives CDR1 KGHSH, CDR2 LQKENI. Trimming at V came to 1 base and at J to 3 bases, leaving 8 bases not matched to a gene. The chain's CDR3 is CASSPQRQGAANEKLFF. Here the CDR3 DNA reads TGTGCCAGCTCACCACAGAGACAGGGAGCGGCTAATGAAAAACTGTTTTTT.

The V gene is TRBV5-1, the J gene TRBJ2-5, with 8 positions matching TRBD2. Per germline, CDR1 SGHRS and CDR2 YFSETQ. Trimming took 2 bases from V and 3 from J; bases not matched to a gene: 3. The length of the CDR3 is 14 residues. The CDR3, as DNA: TGCGCCAGCAGCTTACAGCGGGAGAAAGAGACCCAGTACTTC. Its protein is CASSLQREKETQYF.

This clone was counted only a few times. In nucleotides, the CDR3 is TGTGCCAGCAGCGAACGATCAGGCGTCGGTCAGCCCCAGCATTTT. Translating it yields CASSERSGVGQPQHF. The rearrangement uses TRBV6-1 and TRBJ1-5, with D hard to call. Germline V gene sequence: CDR1 MNHNS, CDR2 SASEGT. The V end lost 6 bases, the J end lost 6 bases, and 18 bases lay between the germline ends. This CDR3 spans 15 amino acids.

The chain uses TRBV6-6 and TRBJ1-4, with a possible D match to TRBD1 (5 bases). The germline V and J ends were trimmed by 8 bases and 8 bases, with 15 bases remaining between them. CDR3 size: 13 residues. Per the germline V gene, CDR1 is MNHNY and CDR2 is SVGAGI (reference sequence). The CDR3 DNA sequence: TGTGCCAGCGAAACGGGACGATACGAAAAACTGTTTTTT. It translates to CASETGRYEKLFF.